Described below is a single T cell receptor beta chain sequence and its context. The antigen remains undetermined. The PCR was carried out with 60 Vbeta primers and 13 Jbeta primers. Clones were sequenced by immunoSEQ multiplex PCR, and TCRdb holds only the in-frame ones, with some missing. Of tens of thousands of clones listed, around 68% were seen once; the top ten hold 10% to 11%. The data were taken from a study of cytomegalovirus exposure and HLA in healthy donors. General study points: Reported results showed that the classifier diagnosed cytomegalovirus status with high specificity and sensitivity. The sole available immune exposure information was CMV serostatus.

Germline trimming cut 2 bases from V and 0 bases from J; bases unmatched to any gene: 3. CDR1 and CDR2 from the germline V gene are LNHNV and YYDKDF (reference sequence). This CDR3 has 18 amino acids. The rearrangement uses TRBV15 and TRBJ2-6; 11 positions agree with TRBD2. The sequencing input was PBMCs. The TCR was taken from a woman aged 30 to 39 in good health and CMV-seronegative. CDR3 DNA: TGTGCCACCAGCAGACTAGCGGGGGGTTCCTCTGGGGCCAACGTCCTGACTTTC. Protein sequence: CATSRLAGGSSGANVLTF. Together with reference TRBV15 and TRBJ2-6, the CDR3 gives the full variable domain: DAMVIQNPRYQVTQFGKPVTLSCSQTLNHNVMYWYQQKSSQAPKLLFHYYDKDFNNEADTPDNFQSRRPNTSFCFLDIRSPGLGDTAMYLCATSRLAGGSSGANVLTFGAGSRLTVL.